This is a list of T cell receptor beta chains from one sample in a study of blood T cell repertoires in COVID-19. Profiled with immunoSEQ multiplex PCR; TCRdb holds only in-frame clones, not every one. The sample contains 360,000 or so clones, roughly four fifths of which appear only once. The sequenced material came from PBMCs or T cells enriched from blood (not recorded which). Every receptor here comes from a woman in her forties or fifties who had recovered from COVID-19. The CDR3 runs from the conserved cysteine through the conserved F or W. A D gene is named only where the DNA matches it firmly. Clone sizes are given selectively: once, few, many, or a class where the clone is expanded.

j_call | v_call | clone_size | d_call | cdr3_nt | cdr3_aa
TRBJ1-3 | TRBV9 | NA | TRBD1 | TGTGCCAGCAGCGTAGAGGGGGCTCCCTCTGGAAACACCATATATTTT | CASSVEGAPSGNTIYF
TRBJ1-3 | TRBV7-9 | NA | NA | TGTGCCAGCAGCTTAGGGGCCAGGGGCCTCTCTGGAAACACCATATATTTT | CASSLGARGLSGNTIYF
TRBJ2-7 | TRBV18 | NA | NA | TGTGCCAGCTCCCCCCTGCCAGGGAATGAGCAGTACTTC | CASSPLPGNEQYF
TRBJ2-1 | TRBV9 | NA | TRBD2 | TGTGCCAGCAGCGTCCGACTAGCGGGGGCTGAGCAGTTCTTC | CASSVRLAGAEQFF
TRBJ2-7 | TRBV7-9 | NA | NA | TGTGCCAGCAGCCCACGGGGTGGCGAGCAGTACTTC | CASSPRGGEQYF
TRBJ2-3 | TRBV7-2 | NA | NA | TGTGCCAGCAGCTCTTATATTGCAGATACGCAGTATTTT | CASSSYIADTQYF
TRBJ2-7 | TRBV6-2/TRBV6-3 | NA | TRBD2 | TGTGCCAGCAGTTACGAGGTAGCGGGAAACTACGAGCAGTACTTC | CASSYEVAGNYEQYF
TRBJ1-6 | TRBV18 | NA | NA | TGTGCCAGCTCACCCGGGAATTCACCCCTCCACTTT | CASSPGNSPLHF
TRBJ1-1 | TRBV4-3 | once | NA | TGCGCCAGCAGCCAATTCCAGGTGGGTGGTGACACTGAAGCTTTCTTT | CASSQFQVGGDTEAFF
TRBJ1-4 | TRBV4-2 | NA | TRBD1 | TGTGCCAGCAGCCTGGGACAGGGAAGTGCAACTAATGAAAAACTGTTTTTT | CASSLGQGSATNEKLFF
TRBJ2-5 | TRBV5-1 | NA | TRBD1 | TGCGCCAGCAGCCAAGGACAGGGGATGGGGTACCAAGAGACCCAGTACTTC | CASSQGQGMGYQETQYF
TRBJ2-6 | TRBV30 | NA | TRBD2 | TGTGCCTGGAGTGCCCAACGCGGGACTAGCGGGAGTTTATCTGGGGCCAACGTCCTGACTTTC | CAWSAQRGTSGSLSGANVLTF
TRBJ1-2 | TRBV5-5 | NA | TRBD1 | TGTGCCAGCAGCTTGGAACAGGGGAGACTTGGCTACACCTTC | CASSLEQGRLGYTF
TRBJ1-6 | TRBV7-2 | NA | NA | TGTGCCAGCAGCTTAGCCGGGGGAATTCCACCCCTCCACTTT | CASSLAGGIPPLHF
TRBJ1-1 | TRBV2 | NA | TRBD1 | TGTGCCAGCAGTGGTATTACAGGGGGGGACACTGAAGCTTTCTTT | CASSGITGGDTEAFF
TRBJ1-2 | TRBV29-1 | few | NA | TGCAGCGTTGAGAGGACAGAGAGATCCTATGGCTACACCTTC | CSVERTERSYGYTF
TRBJ2-3 | TRBV5-1 | NA | NA | TGCGCCAGCAGCCCCCCGGCAGATACGCAGTATTTT | CASSPPADTQYF
TRBJ2-7 | TRBV5-1 | few | NA | TGCGCCAGCAGCTTGGCCCCATCCCCCGGCTCCTACGAGCAGTACTTC | CASSLAPSPGSYEQYF
TRBJ1-1 | TRBV3-1/TRBV3-2 | NA | NA | TGTGCCAGCAGCCTTCCAGGCGCTGAAGCTTTCTTT | CASSLPGAEAFF
TRBJ2-4 | TRBV9 | NA | NA | TGTGCCAGCAGCGTAGGGGGTGGGGAGAACATTCAGTACTTC | CASSVGGGENIQYF